This TCR beta chain was sequenced for a study of cytomegalovirus exposure and HLA in healthy donors. General study findings and limits: CMV serostatus alone was available as immune exposure information.

Germline CDR1 reads DFQATT; CDR2 reads SNEGSKA (reference sequence). The CDR3 extends over 11 amino acids. The V end was cut by 3 bases, the J end by 9 bases, with 9 bases between. This clone turned up a few times. Its antigen is still unknown. It was with 60 Vbeta and 13 Jbeta primers that the PCR ran. The method was immunoSEQ multiplex PCR; TCRdb's version includes in-frame clones alone and lacks a portion of them. The sample lists under 250,000 clones, 70% to 80% seen once, with 3.8% in the top ten. The sequenced material came from PBMCs. The V call is TRBV20-1, the J call TRBJ2-1, with D possibly matching TRBD2 (5 bases). The TCR sequence derives from a male donor in good health and CMV-seronegative. The CDR3 loop is CSASDYPEQFF. In DNA, the CDR3 is TGCAGTGCTAGCGACTATCCTGAGCAGTTCTTC.